Below are 29 T cell receptor beta chains sequenced from a single sample in a study of beta chain features in type 1 diabetes. Sequenced material consisted of expressed TCRB transcripts (all of the isolated RNA was reverse transcribed). Repertoires were generated with immunoSEQ multiplex PCR, while TCRdb's copy carries only in-frame clones and drops some. The data show 15,000 to 20,000 clones, around 46% seen once. The sequencing input was stem cell memory CD4+ T cells from blood. All receptors come from a man younger than 35 in good health.

The gene calls are TRBV7-9 and TRBJ2-2; maybe TRBD2 (6 bases). Per the germline V gene, CDR1 is SEHNR and CDR2 is FQNEAQ (reference sequence). V gave up 8 bases and J gave up 5 bases, with 15 bases separating them. The CDR3 totals 14 residues. CDR3 amino acids: CASRIGGRTGELFF. The CDR3 nucleotides read TGTGCCAGCCGAATTGGGGGGAGAACCGGGGAGCTGTTTTTT.

The V and J genes are TRBV7-9 and TRBJ2-7; a possible D gene is TRBD2 (5 bases). Looked up from germline, CDR1 is SEHNR and CDR2 is FQNEAQ (reference sequence). This CDR3 has 14 amino acids. Trimming removed 0 bases from V and 4 bases from J, with 10 bases in between. The CDR3 is CASSLAGVSYEQYF. In nucleotides, the CDR3 is TGTGCCAGCAGCTTAGCGGGAGTTTCTTACGAGCAGTACTTC.

This clone was observed a handful of times. J is TRBJ1-6 and V is TRBV6-6; 7 bases are a match to TRBD1. In germline, CDR1 is MNHNY, CDR2 SVGAGI (reference sequence). This CDR3 has 12 amino acids. J was trimmed by 14 bases and V by 6 bases; bases with no gene match: 7. CDR3 coding DNA: TGTGCCAGCAGCCTCAGGGGGGACACCCTCCACTTT. It yields the protein CASSLRGDTLHF.

This clone was detected a few times. The V and J genes are TRBV11-1 and TRBJ2-1; D is perhaps TRBD1 (5 bases). Trimming left V 5 bases short and J 9 bases short, with 14 bases between. Germline CDR1 SGHAT, CDR2 FQDESV (reference sequence). This CDR3 contains 13 residues. CDR3 coding DNA: TGTGCCAGCAGCAGTCAGGGCAGTCCTGAGCAGTTCTTC. Translating it yields CASSSQGSPEQFF.

The chain is built from TRBV7-2 and TRBJ1-6; a possible D gene is TRBD1 (6 bases). This CDR3 contains 15 residues. Per germline, CDR1 SGHTA and CDR2 FQGNSA. Trimming stripped 0 bases from V and 5 bases from J, with 8 bases between. CDR3 nucleotide sequence: TGTGCCAGCAGCTTAGCTCCAGGGGATAATTCACCCCTCCACTTT. Its protein product is CASSLAPGDNSPLHF.

The chain uses TRBV14 and TRBJ2-1; 7 nucleotides align to TRBD2. V was clipped by 4 bases and J by 5 bases; unmatched bases: 11. Germline CDR1 and CDR2: SGHDN and FVKESK. There are 16 residues in the CDR3. CDR3 nucleotide sequence: TGTGCCAGCAGCCGCCTGGCAGCGGGGCTGAACAATGAGCAGTTCTTC. Amino acids: CASSRLAAGLNNEQFF.

V gene TRBV5-6 combines with J gene TRBJ2-7, with 7 bases aligning to TRBD1. The CDR3 has 14 residues. With V trimmed by 9 bases and J by 0 bases, 9 bases remained unmatched. The germline CDR1 and CDR2 sequences are SGHDT and YYEEEE. The CDR3 DNA reads as TGTGCCACCTTCAAACGGGACAGCTCCTACGAGCAGTACTTC. Residues: CATFKRDSSYEQYF.

The chain combines TRBV20-1 with TRBJ2-7; no clear D. Germline V gene data show CDR1 as DFQATT and CDR2 as SNEGSKA (reference sequence). CDR3 length equals 11 residues. V was clipped by 6 bases and J by 0 bases, with 6 bases between them. In nucleotides, the CDR3 is TGCAGTGCGTACTACTCCTACGAGCAGTACTTC. Amino acids: CSAYYSYEQYF.

V is TRBV7-9 and J is TRBJ1-1, with 7 bases aligning to TRBD1. Germline CDR1 reads SEHNR; CDR2 reads FQNEAQ (reference sequence). There are 14 residues in the CDR3. J gave up 0 bases and V 5 bases, and 3 bases lay outside the gene matches. CDR3 protein: CASSPGQMNTEAFF. In DNA form, the CDR3 reads TGTGCCAGCAGCCCGGGACAGATGAACACTGAAGCTTTCTTT.

The chain recombines TRBV30 with TRBJ2-1, with 8 bases lining up with TRBD2. Germline trimming cut 2 bases from V and 7 bases from J; bases unmatched to any gene: 7. The CDR3 loop spans 14 amino acids. CDR1 and CDR2 (germline): GTSNPN, SVGIG (reference sequence). The CDR3 DNA reads as TGTGCCTGGAGTCATGGACTAGCAGTGAATGAGCAGTTCTTC. The encoded protein is CAWSHGLAVNEQFF. The variable domain in full, with the rest retrieved from reference TRBV30 and TRBJ2-1, is SQTIHQWPATLVQPVGSPLSLECTVEGTSNPNLYWYRQAAGRGLQLLFYSVGIGQISSEVPQNLSASRPQDRQFILSSKKLLLSDSGFYLCAWSHGLAVNEQFFGPGTRLTVL.

The chain links TRBV7-2 to TRBJ2-1, with 7 nucleotides matching TRBD1. The trim removed 2 bases at V and 10 bases at J, leaving 8 bases unmatched. Per the germline V gene, CDR1 is SGHTA and CDR2 is FQGNSA. This CDR3 is built from 14 residues. CDR3 residues: CASSLIEGAKEQFF. The CDR3 region has the DNA TGTGCCAGCAGCTTAATAGAGGGGGCTAAAGAGCAGTTCTTC.

The chain recombines TRBV11-2 with TRBJ1-1; D is uncertain. The CDR3 consists of 14 residues. Germline values: CDR1 SGHAT, CDR2 FQNNGV. Trimming left V 0 bases short and J 5 bases short, with 10 bases between. CDR3 amino acids: CASSLDPLYTEAFF. The CDR3 nucleotides are TGTGCCAGCAGCTTAGACCCCCTCTATACTGAAGCTTTCTTT.

The rearrangement links TRBV19 to TRBJ1-5; D call uncertain. V lost 5 bases to trimming and J lost 4 bases, with 12 bases between them. The CDR3 sequence is 14 residues long. The germline V gene encodes CDR1 LNHDA and CDR2 SQIVND (reference sequence). The CDR3 region has the DNA TGTGCCAGTAGTCTTCGGGGAGATAATCAGCCCCAGCATTTT. The encoded protein is CASSLRGDNQPQHF.

This clone was observed a handful of times. This chain uses TRBV6-5 with TRBJ2-5; no firm D call. Per the germline V gene, CDR1 is MNHEY and CDR2 is SVGAGI. The CDR3 sequence is 13 residues long. Trimming took 3 bases from V and 2 from J, leaving 7 bases between them. The CDR3 DNA follows: TGTGCCAGCAGTTATGCGGATCAAGAGACCCAGTACTTC. Translated, it gives CASSYADQETQYF.

This chain connects TRBV7-6 to TRBJ2-1; TRBD2 might be the D (6 bases). V gave up 0 bases and J gave up 6 bases, with 9 bases separating them. The CDR3 runs to 14 residues. Germline V gives CDR1 SGHVS, CDR2 FNYEAQ. This CDR3 reads CASSLAGGANEQFF. CDR3 sequence (DNA): TGTGCCAGCAGCTTAGCGGGCGGGGCCAATGAGCAGTTCTTC.

This clone has more than one count but fewer than ten. J is TRBJ2-3 and V is TRBV2, with 7 bases aligning to TRBD2. The CDR3 loop spans 14 amino acids. The V gene's germline CDR1 is SNHLY and CDR2 FYNNEI. Unmatched junction bases numbered 5, after V lost 5 bases and J lost 3 bases. The CDR3 reads CASSRTGGTDTQYF. In DNA form, the CDR3 reads TGTGCCAGCAGTCGAACGGGGGGTACAGATACGCAGTATTTT.

The chain employs TRBV4-2 and TRBJ2-7; 8 nucleotides align to TRBD1. The CDR3 is 13 amino acids. V shed 5 bases and J 6 bases; nucleotides not matched to a gene: 6. Germline CDR1 LGHNA, CDR2 YNFKEQ. CDR3 region: CASSLDRVGEQYF. The CDR3 DNA sequence: TGTGCCAGCAGCTTGGACAGGGTTGGCGAGCAGTACTTC.

This clone was seen a handful of times. The V and J genes are TRBV5-1 and TRBJ2-7; D unclear. CDR1 and CDR2 (germline): SGHRS, YFSETQ. V was trimmed by 3 bases and J by 6 bases, leaving 7 bases between them. This CDR3 contains 11 residues. The CDR3 loop is CASSSTGEQYF. In DNA, the CDR3 is TGCGCCAGCAGCTCAACGGGCGAGCAGTACTTC. The full variable domain, with the rest looked up from reference TRBV5-1 and TRBJ2-7, is KAGVTQTPRYLIKTRGQQVTLSCSPISGHRSVSWYQQTPGQGLQFLFEYFSETQRNKGNFPGRFSGRQFSNSRSEMNVSTLELGDSALYLCASSSTGEQYFGPGTRLTVT.

This clone turned up a few times. J is TRBJ1-1 and V is TRBV7-2, with D perhaps TRBD1 (5 bases). The CDR3 covers 15 residues. Germline V gene sequence: CDR1 SGHTA, CDR2 FQGNSA. Deletions cut 0 bases from V and 5 bases from J, with 13 bases between. CDR3 sequence reads: CASSLAPGRRTEAFF. The CDR3 DNA follows: TGTGCCAGCAGCTTAGCGCCAGGGAGGAGGACTGAAGCTTTCTTT. Full variable domain (outside the CDR3, taken from reference TRBV7-2 and TRBJ1-1): GAGVSQSPSNKVTEKGKDVELRCDPISGHTALYWYRQSLGQGLEFLIYFQGNSAPDKSGLPSDRFSAERTGGSVSTLTIQRTQQEDSAVYLCASSLAPGRRTEAFFGQGTRLTVV.

This clone has just a few counts. The chain has TRBV7-8 and TRBJ2-6; possible D gene TRBD2, 5 bases. V dropped 5 bases and J dropped 11 bases, with 19 bases sitting between them. CDR1 and CDR2 from the germline V gene are SGHVS and FQNEAQ. The CDR3 is made up of 15 amino acids. The CDR3 spells CASSRMGRGIDVLTF. The CDR3 DNA sequence: TGTGCCAGCAGCCGAATGGGCCGGGGTATTGACGTCCTGACTTTC.

The rearrangement joins TRBV30 to TRBJ2-7; D is undetermined. Germline-derived CDR1 and CDR2 are GTSNPN and SVGIG (reference sequence). The V end lost 1 base, the J end lost 5 bases, and 15 bases lay between the germline ends. This CDR3 is built from 14 residues. This CDR3 reads CAWSAEPTVNEQYF. The CDR3 DNA is TGTGCCTGGAGTGCGGAGCCCACGGTAAACGAGCAGTACTTC.

This clone was seen a handful of times. The chain is built from TRBV14 and TRBJ2-1; D unresolved. Deletions cut 2 bases from V and 6 bases from J, with 8 bases between. CDR1 and CDR2 from the germline V gene are SGHDN and FVKESK. The CDR3 runs 13 residues. The CDR3 sequence: CASSQLGSNEQFF. The CDR3 DNA follows: TGTGCCAGCAGCCAACTCGGGTCCAATGAGCAGTTCTTC.

This clone was seen more than once but under ten times. The chain employs TRBV5-6 and TRBJ2-1; the match to TRBD2 covers 9 bases. The CDR3 contains 17 residues. V gave up 0 bases and J gave up 1 base; unmatched junction bases: 5. Looked up from germline, CDR1 is SGHDT and CDR2 is YYEEEE. The CDR3: CASSLGGSGRSYNEQFF. The CDR3 DNA is TGTGCCAGCAGCTTGGGGGGTAGCGGGAGATCCTACAATGAGCAGTTCTTC.

This clone was seen more than once but under ten times. This chain joins TRBV7-2 and TRBJ2-7; D might be TRBD2 (6 bases). V shed 1 base and J shed 2 bases, with 9 bases lying between them. CDR1 and CDR2 from the germline V gene are SGHTA and FQGNSA. This CDR3 spans 14 amino acids. As DNA, the CDR3 is TGTGCCAGCAGCTTAGGGGACTCAGCCTACGAGCAGTACTTC. Translating gives CASSLGDSAYEQYF.

The sample holds one count of this clone. The V and J genes are TRBV29-1 and TRBJ1-3; D not certain. The CDR3 is 13 residues long. CDR1 is SQVTM and CDR2 is ANQGSEA in the germline V gene. V dropped 7 bases and J dropped 4 bases, with 14 bases sitting between them. The CDR3 nucleotides read TGCAGCGCCTCCCCAGTTTGGGGAAACACCATATATTTT. Translating it yields CSASPVWGNTIYF.

The chain links TRBV12-5 to TRBJ2-3; D is undetermined. V was shortened by 6 bases and J by 2 bases, with 6 bases between the two germline ends. The CDR3 is 12 amino acids. Germline V gene lookup returns CDR1 LGHNT and CDR2 FRNRAP. CDR3: CASGALTDTQYF. As DNA, the CDR3 is TGTGCTAGTGGGGCCCTCACAGATACGCAGTATTTT.

The rearrangement joins TRBV18 to TRBJ2-7; 11 nucleotides agree with TRBD1. Trimming removed 1 base from V and 2 bases from J; junction bases left unmatched: 4. The CDR3 totals 16 residues. Germline CDR1 is KGHSH and CDR2 is LQKENI. The CDR3 loop reads CASSPLPGQGAYEQYF. CDR3 nucleotide sequence: TGTGCCAGCTCACCACTTCCGGGACAGGGGGCCTACGAGCAGTACTTC. Complete variable domain (other parts from reference TRBV18 and TRBJ2-7): NAGVMQNPRHLVRRRGQEARLRCSPMKGHSHVYWYRQLPEEGLKFMVYLQKENIIDESGMPKERFSAEFPKEGPSILRIQQVVRGDSAAYFCASSPLPGQGAYEQYFGPGTRLTVT.

The CDR3, as DNA: TGTGCCAGCAGCTCCGGACTAGCGGGCCCCAGGAGAGAGACCCAGTACTTC. This gives the protein CASSSGLAGPRRETQYF. The chain recombines TRBV5-5 with TRBJ2-5; 11 bases align to TRBD2. V gave up 3 bases and J gave up 4 bases; unmatched junction bases: 11. The CDR3 is 17 amino acids. The V gene's germline CDR1 is SGHKS and CDR2 YYEKEE (reference sequence).

This clone was observed a few times. J is TRBJ2-1 and V is TRBV9, with 12 bases matching TRBD2. This CDR3 contains 20 residues. V was clipped by 1 base and J by 0 bases; unmatched bases: 11. Germline CDR1 reads SGDLS; CDR2 reads YYNGEE. This chain's CDR3 is CASSVSGLAGTYSSYNEQFF. CDR3 sequence (DNA): TGTGCCAGCAGCGTAAGTGGACTAGCGGGAACCTACAGCTCCTACAATGAGCAGTTCTTC.